These T cell receptor beta chains were read from a single sample in a study of shared clonotypes between healthy human individuals. Assay: immunoSEQ multiplex PCR; the TCRdb copy retains only in-frame clones and omits some. The repertoire consists of hundreds of thousands of clones, with roughly 78% occurring once and the leading ten covering less than 2%. Sequencing was carried out using memory CD4+ T cells sorted from blood. These receptors originate from a woman in her thirties in good health. The CDR3 runs from the conserved cysteine through the conserved F or W. Each record gives: J gene, clone size, D gene, V gene, CDR3 DNA, CDR3 protein. The D gene is left open where the match is weak. Clone size is given for some rows only: seen once, a few or many times, or a class if the clone is expanded.

j_call: TRBJ2-7; clone_size: .; d_call: .; v_call: TRBV28; cdr3_nt: TGTGCCAGCAGTTTTTTCTACGAGCAGTACTTC; cdr3_aa: CASSFFYEQYF
j_call: TRBJ1-5; clone_size: .; d_call: .; v_call: TRBV19; cdr3_nt: TGTGCCAGTAGTCCGAGGGGGTATAGCAATCAGCCCCAGCATTTT; cdr3_aa: CASSPRGYSNQPQHF
j_call: TRBJ2-1; clone_size: .; d_call: TRBD2; v_call: TRBV28; cdr3_nt: TGTGCCAGCAGTCCCGCGACTAGCGGGTACAATGAGCAGTTCTTC; cdr3_aa: CASSPATSGYNEQFF
j_call: TRBJ2-1; clone_size: .; d_call: TRBD2; v_call: TRBV6-5; cdr3_nt: TGTGCCAGCAGTTACTCGGGACTAGCGAGCTACAATGAGCAGTTCTTC; cdr3_aa: CASSYSGLASYNEQFF
j_call: TRBJ2-1; clone_size: .; d_call: .; v_call: TRBV6-5; cdr3_nt: TGTGCCAGCAGTTACTCCGGGTTTGAGCAGTTCTTC; cdr3_aa: CASSYSGFEQFF
j_call: TRBJ2-7; clone_size: .; d_call: .; v_call: TRBV6-7; cdr3_nt: TGTGCCAGCAGTTATTTCGCTAAGGTCCGGCCCCCCCGCTTTTACGAGCAGTACTTC; cdr3_aa: CASSYFAKVRPPRFYEQYF
j_call: TRBJ2-3; clone_size: .; d_call: TRBD2; v_call: TRBV28; cdr3_nt: TGTGCCAGCAGTTCGGGACTAGCGGGAGGGGTAGATACGCAGTATTTT; cdr3_aa: CASSSGLAGGVDTQYF
j_call: TRBJ2-7; clone_size: .; d_call: TRBD2; v_call: TRBV27; cdr3_nt: TGTGCCAGCAGTTTGACAGGACTAGCGGGAGCAGGGCGCTACGAGCAGTACTTC; cdr3_aa: CASSLTGLAGAGRYEQYF
j_call: TRBJ2-3; clone_size: once; d_call: .; v_call: TRBV28; cdr3_nt: TGTGCCAGCAGGTCCAACACAGATACGCAGTATTTT; cdr3_aa: CASRSNTDTQYF
j_call: TRBJ2-3; clone_size: .; d_call: .; v_call: TRBV6-5; cdr3_nt: TGTGCCAGCAGACTATACCTCACAGATACGCAGTATTTT; cdr3_aa: CASRLYLTDTQYF
j_call: TRBJ2-5; clone_size: .; d_call: .; v_call: TRBV5-1; cdr3_nt: TGCGCCAGCAGCTTGGTAGCAGATCAAGAGACCCAGTACTTC; cdr3_aa: CASSLVADQETQYF
j_call: TRBJ1-5; clone_size: .; d_call: TRBD1; v_call: TRBV6-1; cdr3_nt: TGTGCCAGCAGCGGGACAGGGAACAATCAGCCCCAGCATTTT; cdr3_aa: CASSGTGNNQPQHF
j_call: TRBJ2-7; clone_size: once; d_call: .; v_call: TRBV19; cdr3_nt: TGTGCCAGTAGTTCCTCTGCGGGGATCTCCTACGAGCAGTACTTC; cdr3_aa: CASSSSAGISYEQYF
j_call: TRBJ2-5; clone_size: .; d_call: .; v_call: TRBV28; cdr3_nt: TGTGCCAGCAGTCGTAACCCGGTGGCCTATCAAGAGACCCAGTACTTC; cdr3_aa: CASSRNPVAYQETQYF
j_call: TRBJ2-5; clone_size: few; d_call: .; v_call: TRBV4-1; cdr3_nt: TGCGCCAGCAGCCACCAGCACCGGGAGACCCAGTACTTC; cdr3_aa: CASSHQHRETQYF
j_call: TRBJ2-7; clone_size: .; d_call: TRBD1; v_call: TRBV14; cdr3_nt: TGTGCCAGCAGCCAACAGGACAGGAGCTTGAGTTACTTC; cdr3_aa: CASSQQDRSLSYF
j_call: TRBJ2-7; clone_size: .; d_call: .; v_call: TRBV5-1; cdr3_nt: TGCGCCAGCAGCTTCCCAGACGGGGAGCAGTACTTC; cdr3_aa: CASSFPDGEQYF
j_call: TRBJ2-7; clone_size: .; d_call: .; v_call: TRBV21-1; cdr3_nt: TGTGCCAGCAGCTCTAGAGACAGCTACGAGCAGTACTTC; cdr3_aa: CASSSRDSYEQYF
j_call: TRBJ1-2; clone_size: .; d_call: TRBD1; v_call: TRBV28; cdr3_nt: TGTGCCAGCAGTTACCAGGGGGTAGAGGGCTACACCTTC; cdr3_aa: CASSYQGVEGYTF
j_call: TRBJ1-2; clone_size: once; d_call: TRBD1; v_call: TRBV18; cdr3_nt: TGTGCCAGCTCACCTCCTGGACAGGGGAATGACTATGGCTACACCTTC; cdr3_aa: CASSPPGQGNDYGYTF
j_call: TRBJ1-1; clone_size: .; d_call: .; v_call: TRBV6-5; cdr3_nt: TGTGCCAGCAGTGTTGTCCAGGGGCCTGAAGCTTTCTTT; cdr3_aa: CASSVVQGPEAFF
j_call: TRBJ2-5; clone_size: .; d_call: .; v_call: TRBV18; cdr3_nt: TGTGCCAGCTCACCCCGGGAGTCAGAAGAGACCCAGTACTTC; cdr3_aa: CASSPRESEETQYF
j_call: TRBJ2-7; clone_size: .; d_call: .; v_call: TRBV28; cdr3_nt: TGTGCCAGCAGTAAAGGGACTCCGGGACAGAAGGACTTC; cdr3_aa: CASSKGTPGQKDF
j_call: TRBJ1-5; clone_size: .; d_call: TRBD1; v_call: TRBV19; cdr3_nt: TGTGCCAGTAGTGGGTACAGGGGCCCAAATCAGCCCCAGCATTTT; cdr3_aa: CASSGYRGPNQPQHF
j_call: TRBJ1-5; clone_size: few; d_call: .; v_call: TRBV18; cdr3_nt: TGTGCCAGCTCACCGAACGAGAATCAGCCCCAGCATTTT; cdr3_aa: CASSPNENQPQHF
j_call: TRBJ2-3; clone_size: .; d_call: TRBD2; v_call: TRBV5-1; cdr3_nt: TGCGCCAGCAGCCACGGGACTAGCGGCCTCCTCGGGACCACAGATACGCAGTATTTT; cdr3_aa: CASSHGTSGLLGTTDTQYF
j_call: TRBJ1-5; clone_size: .; d_call: .; v_call: TRBV2; cdr3_nt: TGTGCCAGCAGTGTATCAGATCATCAGCCCCAGCATTTT; cdr3_aa: CASSVSDHQPQHF
j_call: TRBJ1-1; clone_size: .; d_call: TRBD1; v_call: TRBV6-1; cdr3_nt: TGTGCCAGCACCATGGACAGGGCTGCTTTCTTT; cdr3_aa: CASTMDRAAFF
j_call: TRBJ2-2; clone_size: few; d_call: .; v_call: TRBV9; cdr3_nt: TGTGCCAGCAGCCAGAGGGGCACCGGGGAGCTGTTTTTT; cdr3_aa: CASSQRGTGELFF